The clone carrying this T cell receptor (beta chain) has just a few counts. The antigen remains undetermined. This sample is drawn from a study of T cell repertoires in cytomegalovirus infection. Findings of the study overall: Clonotypes of TCR beta that were HLA-C-restricted and CMV-specific dominated the ex vivo response.

Germline V gene data show CDR1 as LGHNA and CDR2 as YSLEER. Trimming left V 2 bases short and J 7 bases short, with 20 bases between. CDR3 length equals 16 residues. One entry per CDR3 protein, called by TCRdb with MiXCR from the reads. The table lists 180,000 or so distinct CDR3 sequences, about 18% of them singletons. The origin of this receptor is a human donor in good health (CMV status not recorded). Some clones in this sample may be carry-over from other donors' samples. The rearrangement joins TRBV4-3 to TRBJ2-5, with a possible D match to TRBD2 (6 bases). The source material was CD8+ T cells from PBMCs. The CDR3 loop reads CASSQSQGLPGGTQYF. DNA for the CDR3: TGCGCCAGCAGCCAAAGCCAGGGACTTCCCGGGGGGACCCAGTACTTC.